Sequencing of this T cell receptor (beta chain) was carried out in a study of cytomegalovirus exposure and HLA in healthy donors. On the study more broadly: Earlier, fewer than 130 million unique TCR beta sequences were recovered from some 200 million T cells by an analysis. Early released data had about 85 million unique TCRs, all coming from HLA-typed donors.

Overall study results and limits: Accurate prediction of most subjects' HLA-A and HLA-B alleles from TCR beta sequences was reported. The authors enumerated over 150 TCR beta chains as linked to cytomegalovirus.

With regard to this clone: Its cognate antigen is unknown.

V gave up 5 bases and J gave up 7 bases; unmatched junction bases: 8. Germline CDR1 and CDR2: MNHEY and SMNVEV (reference sequence). The CDR3 is made up of 14 amino acids. With 60 Vbeta and 13 Jbeta primers, the PCR was carried out. Only in-frame clones appear in the TCRdb table, and some are missing; sequencing was by immunoSEQ multiplex PCR. In the table there are about 150,000 clones, 75% of which are singletons. The specimen was PBMCs. The chain is built from TRBV27 and TRBJ1-5; 7 bases are a match to TRBD1. This sequence was found in a man younger than 40 in good health and CMV-seronegative. CDR3 bases: TGTGCCAGCAGTGACAGGGTAGGTGTACAGCCCCAGCATTTT. Translating it yields CASSDRVGVQPQHF.